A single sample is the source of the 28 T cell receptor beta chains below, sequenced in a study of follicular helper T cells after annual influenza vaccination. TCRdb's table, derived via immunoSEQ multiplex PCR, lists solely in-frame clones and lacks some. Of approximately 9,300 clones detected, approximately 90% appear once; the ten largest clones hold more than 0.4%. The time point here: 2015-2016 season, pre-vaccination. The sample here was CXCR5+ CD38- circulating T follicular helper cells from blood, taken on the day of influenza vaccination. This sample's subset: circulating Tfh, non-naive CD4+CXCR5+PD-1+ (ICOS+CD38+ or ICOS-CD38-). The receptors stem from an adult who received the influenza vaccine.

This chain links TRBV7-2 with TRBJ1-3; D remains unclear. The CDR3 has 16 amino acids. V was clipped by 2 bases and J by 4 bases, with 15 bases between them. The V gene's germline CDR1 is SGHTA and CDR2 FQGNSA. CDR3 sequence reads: CASSLKMAVGGNTIYF. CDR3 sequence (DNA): TGTGCCAGCAGCTTAAAAATGGCGGTTGGGGGAAACACCATATATTTT.

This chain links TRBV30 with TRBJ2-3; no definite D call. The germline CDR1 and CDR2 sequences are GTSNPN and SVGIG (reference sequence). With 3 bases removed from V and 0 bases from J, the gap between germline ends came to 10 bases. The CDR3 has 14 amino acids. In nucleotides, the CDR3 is TGTGCCTGGAGGCACAGCCCTAGCACAGATACGCAGTATTTT. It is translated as CAWRHSPSTDTQYF.

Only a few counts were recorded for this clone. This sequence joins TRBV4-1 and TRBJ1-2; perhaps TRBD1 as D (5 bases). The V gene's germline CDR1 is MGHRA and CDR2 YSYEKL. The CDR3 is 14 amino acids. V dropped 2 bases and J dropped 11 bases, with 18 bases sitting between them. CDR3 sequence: CASSQLGPRMGYTF. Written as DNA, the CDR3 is TGCGCCAGCAGCCAACTGGGACCGAGGATGGGGTACACCTTC.

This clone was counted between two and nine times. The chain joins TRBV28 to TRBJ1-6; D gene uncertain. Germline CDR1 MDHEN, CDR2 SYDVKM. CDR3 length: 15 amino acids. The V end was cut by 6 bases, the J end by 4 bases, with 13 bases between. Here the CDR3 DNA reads TGTGCCAGCAGCCGCATGGACCGATATAATTCACCCCTCCACTTT. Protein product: CASSRMDRYNSPLHF. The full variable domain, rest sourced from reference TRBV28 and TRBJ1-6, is DVKVTQSSRYLVKRTGEKVFLECVQDMDHENMFWYRQDPGLGLRLIYFSYDVKMKEKGDIPEGYSVSREKKERFSLILESASTNQTSMYLCASSRMDRYNSPLHFGNGTRLTVT.

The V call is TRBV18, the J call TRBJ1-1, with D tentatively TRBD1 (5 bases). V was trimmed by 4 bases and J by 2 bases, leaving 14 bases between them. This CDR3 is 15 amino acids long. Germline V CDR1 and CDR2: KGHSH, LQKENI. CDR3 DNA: TGTGCCAGCTCACAGGCGACAGCTTCCAACACTGAAGCTTTCTTT. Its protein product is CASSQATASNTEAFF.

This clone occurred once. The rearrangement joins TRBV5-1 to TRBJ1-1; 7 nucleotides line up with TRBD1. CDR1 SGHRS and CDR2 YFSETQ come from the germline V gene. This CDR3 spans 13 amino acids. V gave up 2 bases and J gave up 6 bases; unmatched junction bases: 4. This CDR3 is CASSFQTGSEAFF. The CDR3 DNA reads TGCGCCAGCAGCTTCCAGACAGGGTCTGAAGCTTTCTTT. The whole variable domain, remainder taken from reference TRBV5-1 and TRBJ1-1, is KAGVTQTPRYLIKTRGQQVTLSCSPISGHRSVSWYQQTPGQGLQFLFEYFSETQRNKGNFPGRFSGRQFSNSRSEMNVSTLELGDSALYLCASSFQTGSEAFFGQGTRLTVV.

The CDR3 bases are TGTGCCAGCAGTACAGGGGCAGAGACCCAGTACTTC. Translating it yields CASSTGAETQYF. The chain carries TRBV27 and TRBJ2-5, with TRBD1 matching 7 bases. The CDR3 is 12 residues long. J lost 4 bases, V lost 5 bases, and 1 base had no gene match. Per the germline V gene, CDR1 is MNHEY and CDR2 is SMNVEV (reference sequence).

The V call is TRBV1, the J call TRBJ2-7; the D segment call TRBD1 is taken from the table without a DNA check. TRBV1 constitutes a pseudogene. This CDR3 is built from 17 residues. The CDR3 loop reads CTSSPQGDRGSRYEQYF. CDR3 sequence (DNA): TGCACCAGCAGCCCGCAAGGGGACAGGGGTTCGAGGTACGAGCAGTACTTC.

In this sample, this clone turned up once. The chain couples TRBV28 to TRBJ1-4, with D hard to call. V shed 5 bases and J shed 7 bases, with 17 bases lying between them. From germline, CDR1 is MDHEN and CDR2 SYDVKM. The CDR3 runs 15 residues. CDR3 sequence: CASSPAGGRPEKLFF. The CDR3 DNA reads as TGTGCCAGCAGTCCCGCGGGAGGTAGGCCTGAAAAACTGTTTTTT.

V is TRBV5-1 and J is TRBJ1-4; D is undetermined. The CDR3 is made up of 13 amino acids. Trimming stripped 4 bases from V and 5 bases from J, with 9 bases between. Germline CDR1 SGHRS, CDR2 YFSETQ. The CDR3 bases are TGCGCCAGCAGCACGGACGTGAATGAAAAACTGTTTTTT. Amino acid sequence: CASSTDVNEKLFF.

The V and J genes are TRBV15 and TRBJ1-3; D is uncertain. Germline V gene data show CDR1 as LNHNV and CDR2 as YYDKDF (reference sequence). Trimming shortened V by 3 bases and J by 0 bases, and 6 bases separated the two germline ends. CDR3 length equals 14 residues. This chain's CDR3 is CATSREISGNTIYF. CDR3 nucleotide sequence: TGTGCCACCAGCAGGGAAATCTCTGGAAACACCATATATTTT.

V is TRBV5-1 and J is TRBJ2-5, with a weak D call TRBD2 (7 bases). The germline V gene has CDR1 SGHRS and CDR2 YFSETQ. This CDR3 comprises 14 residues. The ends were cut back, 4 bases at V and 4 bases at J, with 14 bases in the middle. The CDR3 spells CASSLRGGVETQYF. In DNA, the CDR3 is TGCGCCAGCAGCCTACGCGGGGGCGTAGAGACCCAGTACTTC.

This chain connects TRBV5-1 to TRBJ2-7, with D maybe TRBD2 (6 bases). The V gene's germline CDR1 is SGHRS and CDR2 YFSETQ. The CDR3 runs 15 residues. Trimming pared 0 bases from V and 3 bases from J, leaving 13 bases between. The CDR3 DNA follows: TGCGCCAGCAGCTTGGAAGGAGGGGATCTCTACGAGCAGTACTTC. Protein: CASSLEGGDLYEQYF.

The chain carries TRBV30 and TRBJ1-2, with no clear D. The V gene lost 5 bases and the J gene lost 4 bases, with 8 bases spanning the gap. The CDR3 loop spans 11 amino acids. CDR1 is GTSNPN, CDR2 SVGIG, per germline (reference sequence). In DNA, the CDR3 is TGTGCCTGGCAACAGTCCTATGGCTACACCTTC. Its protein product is CAWQQSYGYTF.

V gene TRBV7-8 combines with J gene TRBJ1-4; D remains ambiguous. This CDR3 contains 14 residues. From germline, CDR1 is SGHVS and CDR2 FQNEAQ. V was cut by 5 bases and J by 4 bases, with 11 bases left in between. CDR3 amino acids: CASSLVRDNEKLFF. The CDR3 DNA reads TGTGCCAGCAGCCTGGTGAGGGATAATGAAAAACTGTTTTTT.

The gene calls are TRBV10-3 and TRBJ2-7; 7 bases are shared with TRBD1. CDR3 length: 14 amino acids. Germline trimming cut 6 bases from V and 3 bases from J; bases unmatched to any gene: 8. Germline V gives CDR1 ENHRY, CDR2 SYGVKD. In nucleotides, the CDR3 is TGTGCCATCAGAGGAACAGGGGCGGTCTACGAGCAGTACTTC. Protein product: CAIRGTGAVYEQYF.

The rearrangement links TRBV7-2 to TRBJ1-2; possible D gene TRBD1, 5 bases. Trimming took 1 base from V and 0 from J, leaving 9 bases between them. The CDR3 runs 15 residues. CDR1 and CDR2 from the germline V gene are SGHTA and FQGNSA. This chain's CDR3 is CASSLEQEANYGYTF. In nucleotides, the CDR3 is TGTGCCAGCAGCTTAGAACAGGAAGCTAACTATGGCTACACCTTC.

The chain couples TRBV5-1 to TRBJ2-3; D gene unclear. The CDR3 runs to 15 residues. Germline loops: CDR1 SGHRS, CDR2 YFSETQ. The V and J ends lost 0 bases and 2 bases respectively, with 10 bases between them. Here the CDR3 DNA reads TGCGCCAGCAGCTTGGATTCAGGACCCACAGATACGCAGTATTTT. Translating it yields CASSLDSGPTDTQYF.

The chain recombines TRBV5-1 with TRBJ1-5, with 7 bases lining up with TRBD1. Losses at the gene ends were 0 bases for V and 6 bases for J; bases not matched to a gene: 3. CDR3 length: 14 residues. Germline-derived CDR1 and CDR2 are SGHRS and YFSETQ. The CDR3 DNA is TGCGCCAGCAGCTTGGGACAGGGTGGTCAGCCCCAGCATTTT. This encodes CASSLGQGGQPQHF.

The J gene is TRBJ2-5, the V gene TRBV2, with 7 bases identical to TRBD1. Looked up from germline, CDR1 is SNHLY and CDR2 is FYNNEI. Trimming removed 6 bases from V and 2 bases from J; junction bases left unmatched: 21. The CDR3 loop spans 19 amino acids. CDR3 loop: CASSQRKIHRGEGQETQYF. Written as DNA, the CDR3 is TGTGCCAGCAGCCAACGAAAAATCCACAGGGGAGAGGGGCAAGAGACCCAGTACTTC.

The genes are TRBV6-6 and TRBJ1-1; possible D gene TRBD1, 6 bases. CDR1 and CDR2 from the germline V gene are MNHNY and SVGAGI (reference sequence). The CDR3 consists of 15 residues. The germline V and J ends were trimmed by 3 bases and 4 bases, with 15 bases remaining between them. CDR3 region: CASSYNPGDGTEAFF. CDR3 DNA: TGTGCCAGCAGTTATAACCCAGGGGATGGCACTGAAGCTTTCTTT.

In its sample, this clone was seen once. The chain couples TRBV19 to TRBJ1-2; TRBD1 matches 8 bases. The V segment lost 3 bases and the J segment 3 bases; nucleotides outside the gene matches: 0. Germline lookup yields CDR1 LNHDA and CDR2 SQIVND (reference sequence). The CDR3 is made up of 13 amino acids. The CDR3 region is CASSMDRDYGYTF. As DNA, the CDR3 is TGTGCCAGTAGTATGGACAGGGACTATGGCTACACCTTC.

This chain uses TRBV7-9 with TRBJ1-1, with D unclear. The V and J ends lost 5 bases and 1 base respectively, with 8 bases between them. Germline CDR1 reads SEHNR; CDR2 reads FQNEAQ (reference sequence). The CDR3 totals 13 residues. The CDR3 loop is CASSPTRNTEAFF. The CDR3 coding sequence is TGTGCCAGCAGCCCTACAAGGAACACTGAAGCTTTCTTT.

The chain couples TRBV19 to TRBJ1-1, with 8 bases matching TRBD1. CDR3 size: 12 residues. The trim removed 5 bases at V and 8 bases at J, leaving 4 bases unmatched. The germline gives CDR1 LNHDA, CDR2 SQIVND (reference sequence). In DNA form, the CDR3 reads TGTGCCAGTAGTCTCCGACAGGGGGAAGCTTTCTTT. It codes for CASSLRQGEAFF.

CDR3 sequence: CATSVGLAGSQQYF. The CDR3 DNA reads as TGTGCCACCAGCGTGGGACTAGCGGGATCTCAGCAGTACTTC. V gene TRBV15 combines with J gene TRBJ2-7, with TRBD2 matching 13 bases. This CDR3 is 14 amino acids long. Trimming removed 5 bases from V and 8 bases from J; junction bases left unmatched: 6. Germline values: CDR1 LNHNV, CDR2 YYDKDF (reference sequence).

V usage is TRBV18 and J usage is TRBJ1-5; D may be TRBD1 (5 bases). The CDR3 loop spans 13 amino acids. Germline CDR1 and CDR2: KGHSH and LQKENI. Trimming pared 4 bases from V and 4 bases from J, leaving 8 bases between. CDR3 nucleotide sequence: TGTGCCAGCTCACAGGGGTTTAATCAGCCCCAGCATTTT. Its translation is CASSQGFNQPQHF.

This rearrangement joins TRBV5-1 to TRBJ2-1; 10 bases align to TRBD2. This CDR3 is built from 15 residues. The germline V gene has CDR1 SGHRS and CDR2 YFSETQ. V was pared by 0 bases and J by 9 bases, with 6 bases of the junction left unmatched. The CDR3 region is CASSLVVSGGSEQFF. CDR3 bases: TGCGCCAGCAGCTTGGTGGTTAGCGGGGGGTCTGAGCAGTTCTTC.

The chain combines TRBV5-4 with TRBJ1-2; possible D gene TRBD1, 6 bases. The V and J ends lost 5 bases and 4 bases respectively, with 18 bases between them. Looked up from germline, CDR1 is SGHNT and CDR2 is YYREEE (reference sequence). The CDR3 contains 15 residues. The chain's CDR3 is CASRDERGGGYGYTF. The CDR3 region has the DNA TGTGCCAGCAGGGATGAGCGAGGGGGGGGCTATGGCTACACCTTC. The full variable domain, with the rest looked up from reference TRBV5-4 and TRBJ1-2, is ETGVTQSPTHLIKTRGQQVTLRCSSQSGHNTVSWYQQALGQGPQFIFQYYREEENGRGNFPPRFSGLQFPNYSSELNVNALELDDSALYLCASRDERGGGYGYTFGSGTRLTVV.